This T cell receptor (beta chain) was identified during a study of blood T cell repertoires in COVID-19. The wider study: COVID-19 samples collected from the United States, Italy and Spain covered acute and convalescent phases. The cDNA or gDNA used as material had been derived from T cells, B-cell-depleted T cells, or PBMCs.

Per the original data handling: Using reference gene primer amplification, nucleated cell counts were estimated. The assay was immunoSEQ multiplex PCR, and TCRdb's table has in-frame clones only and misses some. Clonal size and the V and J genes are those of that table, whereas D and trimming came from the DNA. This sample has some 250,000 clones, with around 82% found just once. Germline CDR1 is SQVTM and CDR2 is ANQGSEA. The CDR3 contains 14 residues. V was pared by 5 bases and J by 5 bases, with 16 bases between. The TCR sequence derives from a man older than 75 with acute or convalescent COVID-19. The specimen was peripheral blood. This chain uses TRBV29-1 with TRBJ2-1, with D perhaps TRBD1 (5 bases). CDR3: CSVPVPTENNEQFF. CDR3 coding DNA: TGCAGCGTTCCTGTTCCGACAGAGAACAATGAGCAGTTCTTC.